One sample yielded the 7 T cell receptor beta chains listed below, sequenced in a study of PD-1 and CTLA-4 blockade in melanoma. Measured with immunoSEQ multiplex PCR; TCRdb has only the in-frame clones, and not every one. The repertoire includes roughly 30,000 clones, around 90% of them detected once, and roughly 8.6% sits in the top ten. Material: CD8+ T cells from peripheral blood, obtained from a patient given anti-PD-1 treatment. The receptors were sampled from a human donor with melanoma.

The rearrangement uses TRBV30 and TRBJ1-4; D is undetermined. Germline V gene data show CDR1 as GTSNPN and CDR2 as SVGIG (reference sequence). Trimming left V 5 bases short and J 6 bases short, with 4 bases between. The CDR3 consists of 10 residues. CDR3 DNA sequence: TGTGCCTGGGGGGATGAAAAACTGTTTTTT. Translation: CAWGDEKLFF.

The gene calls are TRBV2 and TRBJ2-7; D tentatively fits TRBD1 or TRBD2 (5 bases each). V dropped 2 bases and J dropped 2 bases, with 19 bases sitting between them. Germline lookup yields CDR1 SNHLY and CDR2 FYNNEI. This CDR3 spans 17 amino acids. For the CDR3, the DNA is TGTGCCAGCAGTGAAAAGGGACCTCTACAGGCCCCCTACGAGCAGTACTTC. It codes for CASSEKGPLQAPYEQYF.

The rearrangement links TRBV6-5 to TRBJ2-5; TRBD2 matches at 8 bases. The CDR3 runs 14 residues. V was pared by 6 bases and J by 5 bases, with 8 bases of the junction left unmatched. Germline V gene sequence: CDR1 MNHEY, CDR2 SVGAGI. CDR3 nucleotides: TGTGCCAGCAGAACGGGACTAGTCGGGGAGACCCAGTACTTC. Translating it yields CASRTGLVGETQYF.

This clone showed up just once. Here the CDR3 DNA reads TGTGCCAGCAGCCCTCGTGGGAGCGGGAGGACCAATGAGCAGTTCTTC. Translated: CASSPRGSGRTNEQFF. The V gene is TRBV7-8, the J gene TRBJ2-1; 9 nucleotides match TRBD2. The germline CDR1 and CDR2 sequences are SGHVS and FQNEAQ. The J segment lost 6 bases and the V segment lost 5 bases, leaving 11 bases of the junction unmatched. This CDR3 has 16 amino acids.

The V gene is TRBV24-1, the J gene TRBJ2-1; TRBD1 matches 7 bases. J gave up 2 bases and V 2 bases, and 2 bases lay outside the gene matches. The CDR3 has 15 residues. The V gene's germline CDR1 is KGHDR and CDR2 SFDVKD. The CDR3 DNA is TGTGCCACCAGTGATTCCGGGACAGCCTACAATGAGCAGTTCTTC. Translated: CATSDSGTAYNEQFF.

This rearrangement joins TRBV5-1 to TRBJ1-1; D unclear. Germline-derived CDR1 and CDR2 are SGHRS and YFSETQ. The CDR3 extends over 15 amino acids. The V gene lost 0 bases and the J gene lost 5 bases, with 14 bases spanning the gap. The CDR3 DNA reads as TGCGCCAGCAGCTTGGCCGACGGAATTGGGACTGAAGCTTTCTTT. Its protein is CASSLADGIGTEAFF.

V is TRBV4-1 and J is TRBJ1-5; D is perhaps TRBD1 (5 bases). CDR1 MGHRA and CDR2 YSYEKL come from the germline V gene. The V and J ends lost 0 bases and 6 bases respectively, with 6 bases between them. CDR3 size: 13 residues. CDR3 loop: CASSQEGTQPQHF. For the CDR3, the DNA is TGCGCCAGCAGCCAAGAAGGGACTCAGCCCCAGCATTTT.